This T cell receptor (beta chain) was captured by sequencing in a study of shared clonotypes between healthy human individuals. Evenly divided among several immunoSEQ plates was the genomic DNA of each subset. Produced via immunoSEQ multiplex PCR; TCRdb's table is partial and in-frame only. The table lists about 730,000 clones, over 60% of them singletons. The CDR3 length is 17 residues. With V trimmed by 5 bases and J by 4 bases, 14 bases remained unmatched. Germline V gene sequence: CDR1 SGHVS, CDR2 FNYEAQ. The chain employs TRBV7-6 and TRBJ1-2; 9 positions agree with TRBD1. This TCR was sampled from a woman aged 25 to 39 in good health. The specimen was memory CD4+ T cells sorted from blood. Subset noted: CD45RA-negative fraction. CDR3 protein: CASSPLIGGTGTYGYTF. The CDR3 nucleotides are TGTGCCAGCAGCCCACTGATTGGGGGGACAGGGACCTATGGCTACACCTTC.